A single sample is the source of the 25 T cell receptor beta chains below, sequenced in a study of T cells after yellow fever vaccination. TCRdb called the 5' RACE reads again in MiXCR, with one record for every CDR3 protein. Of 250,000 to 350,000 distinct CDR3 sequences listed, around 7% are singletons. This material consisted of PBMCs, taken more than 35 days after the first yellow fever vaccination. All receptors come from a man between 18 and 29 years old who received the YFV17D yellow fever vaccine.

This clonotype has a handful of counts. The chain combines TRBV9 with TRBJ2-4, with D perhaps assigned TRBD1 or TRBD2 (7 bases each). Trimming pared 3 bases from V and 7 bases from J, leaving 14 bases between. The CDR3 has 14 residues. Germline CDR1 SGDLS, CDR2 YYNGEE. In DNA form, the CDR3 reads TGTGCCAGCAGCGAACAGGGGCGGGGGAACATTCAGTACTTC. It specifies CASSEQGRGNIQYF.

The chain recombines TRBV30 with TRBJ1-1; no clear D gene. CDR3 size: 15 residues. V lost 6 bases and J 2 bases, leaving 19 bases between the germline ends. CDR1 is GTSNPN and CDR2 is SVGIG in the germline V gene (reference sequence). For the CDR3, the DNA is TGTGCCTGCAATGGTTGGGCAACGATAAACACTGAAGCTTTCTTT. Translation: CACNGWATINTEAFF.

The chain joins TRBV29-1 to TRBJ1-5; possible D gene TRBD1, 5 bases. The CDR3 loop spans 13 amino acids. The V gene's germline CDR1 is SQVTM and CDR2 ANQGSEA. Trimming shortened V by 4 bases and J by 5 bases, and 12 bases separated the two germline ends. Written as DNA, the CDR3 is TGCAGCGTTGCCGGGGCCGGTGATCAGCCCCAGCATTTT. Its translation is CSVAGAGDQPQHF.

This clonotype has more than one count but fewer than ten. This chain links TRBV5-3 with TRBJ2-2; no clear D. TRBV5-3 belongs to the ORF category, with a function that is uncertain. The CDR3 contains 15 residues. V lost 4 bases to trimming and J lost 0 bases, with 10 bases between them. Here the CDR3 reads CARSAVRPNTGELFF. CDR3 bases: TGTGCCAGAAGCGCCGTGAGGCCGAACACCGGGGAGCTGTTTTTT.

The chain joins TRBV9 to TRBJ1-1; D is unclear. Per the germline V gene, CDR1 is SGDLS and CDR2 is YYNGEE. V was pared by 3 bases and J by 1 base, with 13 bases between. This CDR3 spans 15 amino acids. In DNA, the CDR3 is TGTGCCAGCAGCGATGGGTTAAGCGGGAACACTGAAGCTTTCTTT. Translation: CASSDGLSGNTEAFF.

This clonotype was counted between two and nine times. This chain uses TRBV6-1 with TRBJ2-7, with 10 bases that match TRBD1. The CDR3 has 13 amino acids. Germline lookup yields CDR1 MNHNS and CDR2 SASEGT. The trim removed 5 bases at V and 3 bases at J, leaving 1 base unmatched. The CDR3 spells CASSRDRGYEQYV. The CDR3 DNA follows: TGTGCCAGCAGTCGGGACAGGGGCTACGAGCAGTACGTC.

V usage is TRBV27 and J usage is TRBJ1-6, with D hard to call. Germline values: CDR1 MNHEY, CDR2 SMNVEV (reference sequence). The CDR3 totals 17 residues. Trimming stripped 5 bases from V and 3 bases from J, with 17 bases between. For the CDR3, the DNA is TGTGCCAGCAGTATTCGTACGACCGGGAACTATAATTCACCCCTCCACTTT. It yields the protein CASSIRTTGNYNSPLHF.

V usage is TRBV20-1 and J usage is TRBJ1-2; D is unclear. The V gene's germline CDR1 is DFQATT and CDR2 SNEGSKA (reference sequence). CDR3 length equals 14 residues. V was clipped by 4 bases and J by 5 bases, with 17 bases between them. This CDR3 is CSAIPRSVNYGYTF. CDR3 bases: TGCAGTGCTATCCCGCGGTCCGTTAATTATGGCTACACCTTC.

This clonotype has a handful of counts. V is TRBV7-9 and J is TRBJ1-2; 8 bases are a match to TRBD1. The V segment lost 4 bases and the J segment 5 bases; nucleotides outside the gene matches: 12. The CDR3 has 16 amino acids. Germline V gene lookup returns CDR1 SEHNR and CDR2 FQNEAQ (reference sequence). The CDR3 DNA sequence: TGTGCCAGCAGCTCAACCGACAGGGGAGGAGGATATGGCTACACCTTC. Its protein product is CASSSTDRGGGYGYTF.

This clonotype was counted between two and nine times. V is TRBV2 and J is TRBJ1-5; D might be TRBD1 (6 bases). V was cut by 1 base and J by 3 bases, with 7 bases left in between. The CDR3 sequence is 14 residues long. Germline V gene sequence: CDR1 SNHLY, CDR2 FYNNEI. In DNA, the CDR3 is TGTGCCAGCAGTGAAGGGGGACACAATCAGCCCCAGCATTTT. Translating gives CASSEGGHNQPQHF.

The CDR3 coding sequence is TGTGCCAGCAGCTTAGTTCTGGCTGGGAACACTGAAGCTTTCTTT. Translated: CASSLVLAGNTEAFF. This chain connects TRBV7-9 to TRBJ1-1, with D hard to call. This CDR3 spans 15 amino acids. Germline CDR1 reads SEHNR; CDR2 reads FQNEAQ (reference sequence). V lost 1 base and J lost 1, with 10 bases in between.

The rearrangement joins TRBV5-6 to TRBJ2-1; a possible D gene is TRBD2 (7 bases). This CDR3 region has 15 residues. With 1 base removed from V and 6 bases from J, the gap between germline ends came to 14 bases. Germline V gives CDR1 SGHDT, CDR2 YYEEEE. The CDR3 here is CASSLRGGGGNEQFF. CDR3 sequence (DNA): TGTGCCAGCAGCTTGCGGGGCGGGGGCGGCAATGAGCAGTTCTTC. The variable domain in full, completed from reference TRBV5-6 and TRBJ2-1, reads DAGVTQSPTHLIKTRGQQVTLRCSPKSGHDTVSWYQQALGQGPQFIFQYYEEEERQRGNFPDRFSGHQFPNYSSELNVNALLLGDSALYLCASSLRGGGGNEQFFGPGTRLTVL.

This clonotype was recorded many times. V gene TRBV5-6 combines with J gene TRBJ1-4; 9 nucleotides match TRBD1. Germline CDR1 and CDR2: SGHDT and YYEEEE. The CDR3 spans 13 residues. V gave up 4 bases and J gave up 8 bases; unmatched junction bases: 3. The CDR3 region has the DNA TGTGCCAGCAGCCGGACAGGGGTCGAAAAACTGTTTTTT. The encoded protein is CASSRTGVEKLFF.

This clonotype was picked up many times. The CDR3 sequence is CASSQVGNTEAFF. The CDR3 DNA follows: TGTGCCAGCAGCCAAGTTGGGAACACTGAAGCTTTCTTT. The rearrangement uses TRBV3-1 and TRBJ1-1; D is unresolved. The germline V and J ends were trimmed by 1 base and 1 base, with 4 bases remaining between them. The CDR3 is 13 residues long. CDR1 is LGHDT and CDR2 is YNNKEL in the germline V gene (reference sequence).

This clonotype was counted at least ten times. The chain carries TRBV2 and TRBJ1-2; D perhaps matches TRBD1 (5 bases). Germline CDR1 reads SNHLY; CDR2 reads FYNNEI. The CDR3 length is 12 residues. V lost 6 bases, J lost 7 bases, and 12 bases lay in between. The CDR3 reads CASRGRAVGYTF. DNA of the CDR3: TGTGCCAGCAGGGGACGAGCTGTTGGCTACACCTTC.

This clonotype showed up many times. The rearrangement joins TRBV7-2 to TRBJ2-5, with 14 bases matching TRBD2. The germline gives CDR1 SGHTA, CDR2 FQGNSA. There are 15 residues in the CDR3. After removal of 3 bases from V and 5 bases from J, the junction contained 2 bases not matched to a gene. The DNA of the CDR3 is TGTGCCAGCAGCTTGGGACTAGCGGGGGTTGAGACCCAGTACTTC. Translation gives CASSLGLAGVETQYF.

This clonotype occurred a few times. This rearrangement joins TRBV10-3 to TRBJ2-7; TRBD1 agrees at 10 bases. The V segment lost 2 bases and the J segment 4 bases; nucleotides outside the gene matches: 5. Per the germline V gene, CDR1 is ENHRY and CDR2 is SYGVKD. The CDR3 is 15 amino acids. The CDR3 reads CAISEPDRGRYEQYF. The CDR3 DNA is TGTGCCATCAGTGAGCCGGACAGGGGGAGGTACGAGCAGTACTTC.

This clonotype came up a few times. The chain carries TRBV6-5 and TRBJ2-7; no definite D call. V lost 4 bases and J lost 6, with 16 bases in between. The CDR3 is made up of 14 amino acids. CDR1 and CDR2 from the germline V gene are MNHEY and SVGAGI. CDR3: CASSSFGRPTEQYF. The CDR3 bases are TGTGCCAGCAGTTCCTTCGGGCGGCCCACCGAGCAGTACTTC.

The sample holds a few counts of this clonotype. CDR3 in DNA: TGCAGCGTTGAAGTGCGACAGGGGGACCTTCGCTACACCTTC. Its protein is CSVEVRQGDLRYTF. The chain joins TRBV29-1 to TRBJ1-2; 9 nucleotides line up with TRBD1. Trimming removed 1 base from V and 9 bases from J; junction bases left unmatched: 9. CDR1 SQVTM and CDR2 ANQGSEA come from the germline V gene. The CDR3 spans 14 residues. The entire variable domain, with the rest obtained from reference TRBV29-1 and TRBJ1-2, is as follows: SAVISQKPSRDICQRGTSLTIQCQVDSQVTMMFWYRQQPGQSLTLIATANQGSEATYESGFVIDKFPISRPNLTFSTLTVSNMSPEDSSIYLCSVEVRQGDLRYTFGSGTRLTVV.

V usage is TRBV6-5 and J usage is TRBJ2-1; 7 positions match TRBD2. Per germline, CDR1 MNHEY and CDR2 SVGAGI. The CDR3 is made up of 16 amino acids. Trimming cost V 0 bases and J 2 bases; bases outside gene matches: 4. The CDR3 spells CASSYSFRGAYNEQFF. CDR3 sequence (DNA): TGTGCCAGCAGTTACTCGTTCCGGGGGGCCTACAATGAGCAGTTCTTC.

The chain carries TRBV20-1 and TRBJ2-5; TRBD1 matches 10 bases. Looked up from germline, CDR1 is DFQATT and CDR2 is SNEGSKA (reference sequence). J lost 4 bases, V lost 2 bases, and 4 bases had no gene match. The CDR3 covers 14 residues. The chain's CDR3 is CSARSTGGPETQYF. For the CDR3, the DNA is TGCAGTGCTAGATCGACAGGGGGCCCAGAGACCCAGTACTTC.

The chain carries TRBV4-1 and TRBJ2-3, with TRBD2 as a possible D gene (5 bases). V was trimmed by 1 base and J by 4 bases, leaving 12 bases between them. CDR3 length: 15 residues. The germline CDR1 and CDR2 sequences are MGHRA and YSYEKL. CDR3 sequence reads: CASSQGWGEADTQYF. The CDR3 nucleotides are TGCGCCAGCAGCCAAGGCTGGGGAGAGGCAGATACGCAGTATTTT.

The chain uses TRBV11-3 and TRBJ2-1, with 7 bases identical to TRBD2. Trimming cost V 4 bases and J 5 bases; bases outside gene matches: 11. CDR3 length: 16 amino acids. Germline V gene data show CDR1 as SGHNT and CDR2 as YENEEA. As DNA, the CDR3 is TGTGCCAGCAGCTGGACGGGGTTGGGGGGGAACAATGAGCAGTTCTTC. As protein: CASSWTGLGGNNEQFF.

This clonotype was seen repeatedly, ten times or more. The V gene is TRBV5-5, the J gene TRBJ2-3; D may be TRBD2 (5 bases). Between the trimmed V and J ends, which lost 0 bases and 3 bases, there was a span of 14 bases. Germline V gene sequence: CDR1 SGHKS, CDR2 YYEKEE (reference sequence). The CDR3 totals 16 residues. CDR3 DNA: TGTGCCAGCAGCTTGGGCCCCTCCCGGGGAACAGATACGCAGTATTTT. It encodes CASSLGPSRGTDTQYF. Full variable domain (remainder filled in from reference TRBV5-5 and TRBJ2-3): DAGVTQSPTHLIKTRGQQVTLRCSPISGHKSVSWYQQVLGQGPQFIFQYYEKEERGRGNFPDRFSARQFPNYSSELNVNALLLGDSALYLCASSLGPSRGTDTQYFGPGTRLTVL.

Regarding this clonotype: A read error may produce the germline difference seen at one junction end. The rearrangement links TRBV6-5 to TRBJ1-1; D is unresolved. The CDR3 is 13 amino acids. Germline CDR1 MNHEY, CDR2 SVGAGI. The chain's CDR3 is CASSYRGNTAAFF. The DNA of the CDR3 is TGTGCCAGCAGTTACCGGGGTAACACTGCAGCTTTCTTT.